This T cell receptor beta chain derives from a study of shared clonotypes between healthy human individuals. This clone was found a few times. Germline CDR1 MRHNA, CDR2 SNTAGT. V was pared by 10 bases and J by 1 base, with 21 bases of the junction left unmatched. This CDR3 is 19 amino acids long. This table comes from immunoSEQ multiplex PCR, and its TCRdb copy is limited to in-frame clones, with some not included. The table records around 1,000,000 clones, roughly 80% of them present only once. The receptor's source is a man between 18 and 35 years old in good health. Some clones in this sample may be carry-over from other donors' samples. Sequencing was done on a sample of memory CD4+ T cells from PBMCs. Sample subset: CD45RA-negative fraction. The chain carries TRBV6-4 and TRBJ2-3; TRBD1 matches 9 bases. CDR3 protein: CANKKQGAGSSVGTDTQYF. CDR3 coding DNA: TGTGCCAACAAGAAACAGGGGGCAGGGTCCTCCGTGGGCACAGATACGCAGTATTTT.